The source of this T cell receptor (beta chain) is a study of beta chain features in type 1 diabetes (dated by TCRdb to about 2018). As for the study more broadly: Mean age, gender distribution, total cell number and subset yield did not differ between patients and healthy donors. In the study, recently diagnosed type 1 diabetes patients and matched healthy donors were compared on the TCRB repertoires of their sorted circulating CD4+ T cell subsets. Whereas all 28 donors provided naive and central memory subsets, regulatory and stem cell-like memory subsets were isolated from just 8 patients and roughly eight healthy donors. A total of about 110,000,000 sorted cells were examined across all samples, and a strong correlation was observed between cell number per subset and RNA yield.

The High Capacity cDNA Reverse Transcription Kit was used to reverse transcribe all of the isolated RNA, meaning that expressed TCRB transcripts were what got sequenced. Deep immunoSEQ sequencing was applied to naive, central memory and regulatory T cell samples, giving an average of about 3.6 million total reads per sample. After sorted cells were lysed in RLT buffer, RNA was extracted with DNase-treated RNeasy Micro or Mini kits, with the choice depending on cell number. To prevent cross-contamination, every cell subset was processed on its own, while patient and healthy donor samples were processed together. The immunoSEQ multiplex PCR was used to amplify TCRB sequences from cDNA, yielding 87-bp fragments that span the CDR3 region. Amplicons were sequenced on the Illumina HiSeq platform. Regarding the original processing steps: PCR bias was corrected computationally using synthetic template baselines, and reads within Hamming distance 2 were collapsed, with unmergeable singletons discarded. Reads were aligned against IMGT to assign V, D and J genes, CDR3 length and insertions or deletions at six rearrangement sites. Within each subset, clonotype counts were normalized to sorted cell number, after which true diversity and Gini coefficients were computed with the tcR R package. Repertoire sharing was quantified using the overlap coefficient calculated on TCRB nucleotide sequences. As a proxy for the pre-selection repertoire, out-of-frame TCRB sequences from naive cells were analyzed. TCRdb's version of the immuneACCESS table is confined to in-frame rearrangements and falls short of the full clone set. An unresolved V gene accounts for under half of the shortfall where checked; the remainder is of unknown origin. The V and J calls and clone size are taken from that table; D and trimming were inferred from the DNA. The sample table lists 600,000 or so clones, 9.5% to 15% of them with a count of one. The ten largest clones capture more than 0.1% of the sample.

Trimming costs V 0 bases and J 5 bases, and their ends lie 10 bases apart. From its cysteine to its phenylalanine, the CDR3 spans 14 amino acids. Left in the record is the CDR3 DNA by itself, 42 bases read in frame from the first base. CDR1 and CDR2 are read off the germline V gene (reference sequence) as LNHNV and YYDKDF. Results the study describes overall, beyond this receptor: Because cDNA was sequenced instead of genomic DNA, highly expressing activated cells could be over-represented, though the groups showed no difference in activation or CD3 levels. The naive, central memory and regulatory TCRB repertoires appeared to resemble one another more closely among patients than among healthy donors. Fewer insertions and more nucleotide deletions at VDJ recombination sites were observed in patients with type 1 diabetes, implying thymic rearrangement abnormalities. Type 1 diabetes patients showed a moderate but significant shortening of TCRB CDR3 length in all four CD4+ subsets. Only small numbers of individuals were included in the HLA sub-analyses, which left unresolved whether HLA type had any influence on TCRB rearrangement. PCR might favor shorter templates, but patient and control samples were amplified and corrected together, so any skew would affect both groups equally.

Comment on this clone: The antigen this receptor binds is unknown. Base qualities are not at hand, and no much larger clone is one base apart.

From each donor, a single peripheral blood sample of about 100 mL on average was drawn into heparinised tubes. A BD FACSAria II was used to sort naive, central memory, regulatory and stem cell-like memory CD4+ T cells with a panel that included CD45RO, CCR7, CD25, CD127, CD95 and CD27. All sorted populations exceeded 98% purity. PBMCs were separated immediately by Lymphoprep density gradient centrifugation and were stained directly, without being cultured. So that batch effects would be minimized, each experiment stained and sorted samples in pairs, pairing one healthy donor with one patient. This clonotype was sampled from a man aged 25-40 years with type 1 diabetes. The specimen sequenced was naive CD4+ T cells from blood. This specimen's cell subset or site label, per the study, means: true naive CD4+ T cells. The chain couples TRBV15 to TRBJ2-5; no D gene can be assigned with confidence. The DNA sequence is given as TGTGCCACCAGCAGAGATCTCATCTCTGAGACCCAGTACTTC. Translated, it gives CATSRDLISETQYF.